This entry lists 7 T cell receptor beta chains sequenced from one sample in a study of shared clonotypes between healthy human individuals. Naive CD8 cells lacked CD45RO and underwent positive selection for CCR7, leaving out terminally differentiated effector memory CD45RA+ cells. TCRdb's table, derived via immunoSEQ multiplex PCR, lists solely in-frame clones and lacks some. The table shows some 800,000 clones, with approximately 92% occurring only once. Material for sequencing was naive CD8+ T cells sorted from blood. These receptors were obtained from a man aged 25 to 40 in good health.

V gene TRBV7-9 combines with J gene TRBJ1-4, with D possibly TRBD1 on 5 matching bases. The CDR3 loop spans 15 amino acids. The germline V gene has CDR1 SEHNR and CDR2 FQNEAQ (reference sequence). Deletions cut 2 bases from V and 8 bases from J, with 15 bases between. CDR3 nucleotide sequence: TGTGCCAGCAGCTTATGGGAGCCGCGGGGCGAAAAACTGTTTTTT. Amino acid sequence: CASSLWEPRGEKLFF.

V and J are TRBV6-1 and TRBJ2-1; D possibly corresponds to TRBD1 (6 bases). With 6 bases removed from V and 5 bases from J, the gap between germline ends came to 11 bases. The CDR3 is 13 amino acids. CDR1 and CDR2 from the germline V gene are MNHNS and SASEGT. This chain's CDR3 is CASRVQGDNEQFF. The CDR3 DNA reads TGTGCCAGCAGGGTACAGGGAGACAATGAGCAGTTCTTC.

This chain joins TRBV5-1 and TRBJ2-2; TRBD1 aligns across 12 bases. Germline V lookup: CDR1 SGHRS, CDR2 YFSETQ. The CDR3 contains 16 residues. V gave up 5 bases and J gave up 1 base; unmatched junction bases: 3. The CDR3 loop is CASRGDRGQNTGELFF. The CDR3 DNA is TGCGCCAGCAGAGGGGACAGGGGGCAGAACACCGGGGAGCTGTTTTTT.

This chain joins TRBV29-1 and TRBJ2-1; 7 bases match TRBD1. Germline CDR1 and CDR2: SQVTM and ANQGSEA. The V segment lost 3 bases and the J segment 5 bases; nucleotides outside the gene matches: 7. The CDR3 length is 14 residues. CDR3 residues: CSVEGQKDDNEQFF. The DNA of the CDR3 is TGCAGCGTTGAGGGACAGAAGGACGACAATGAGCAGTTCTTC.

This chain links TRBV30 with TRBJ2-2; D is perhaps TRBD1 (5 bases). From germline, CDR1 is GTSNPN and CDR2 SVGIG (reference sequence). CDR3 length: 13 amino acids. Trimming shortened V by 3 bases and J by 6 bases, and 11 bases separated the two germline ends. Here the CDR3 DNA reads TGTGCCTGGAGCTTCTCAGGGTCCGGGGAGCTGTTTTTT. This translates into CAWSFSGSGELFF. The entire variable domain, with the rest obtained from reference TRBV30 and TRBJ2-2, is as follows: SQTIHQWPATLVQPVGSPLSLECTVEGTSNPNLYWYRQAAGRGLQLLFYSVGIGQISSEVPQNLSASRPQDRQFILSSKKLLLSDSGFYLCAWSFSGSGELFFGEGSRLTVL.

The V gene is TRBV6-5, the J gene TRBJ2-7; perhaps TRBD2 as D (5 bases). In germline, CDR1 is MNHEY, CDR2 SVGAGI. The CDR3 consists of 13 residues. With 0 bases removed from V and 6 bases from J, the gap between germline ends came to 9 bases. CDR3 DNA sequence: TGTGCCAGCAGTTACTCGAGGGTCGGCGAGCAGTACTTC. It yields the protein CASSYSRVGEQYF.

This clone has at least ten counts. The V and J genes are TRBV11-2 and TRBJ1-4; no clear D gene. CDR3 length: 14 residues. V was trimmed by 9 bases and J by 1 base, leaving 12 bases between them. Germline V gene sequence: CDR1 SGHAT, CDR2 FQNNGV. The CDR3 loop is CARDIGITNEKLFF. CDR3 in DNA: TGTGCCAGGGATATTGGAATAACTAATGAAAAACTGTTTTTT.